What follows are 26 T cell receptor beta chains derived from one specimen sequenced in a study of blood T cell repertoires in COVID-19. Using immunoSEQ multiplex PCR, the repertoire was profiled, and TCRdb retains in-frame clones only, with some absent. The data hold about 270,000 clones, with more than 80% observed a single time. The sequenced sample was PBMCs or T cells enriched from blood (not recorded which). Receptor source: a young woman who had recovered from COVID-19.

The chain links TRBV5-1 to TRBJ2-5; no firm D call. V shed 2 bases and J shed 5 bases, with 10 bases lying between them. Germline CDR1 is SGHRS and CDR2 is YFSETQ. The CDR3 contains 13 residues. The DNA for the CDR3 is TGCGCCAGCAGCTTAACCTCCGGGGAGACCCAGTACTTC. This sequence encodes CASSLTSGETQYF.

This clone has just one count. Here the CDR3 DNA reads TGTGCCAGCAGCCCCAACAGGGGTAAGAACACTGAAGCTTTCTTT. Protein sequence: CASSPNRGKNTEAFF. The rearrangement joins TRBV7-3 to TRBJ1-1; the match to TRBD1 covers 7 bases. The CDR3 extends over 15 amino acids. CDR1 is SGHTA and CDR2 is FQGTGA in the germline V gene. V gave up 5 bases and J gave up 1 base; unmatched junction bases: 7.

This clone appeared a single time. The chain links TRBV9 to TRBJ2-1; the match to TRBD2 covers 9 bases. Looked up from germline, CDR1 is SGDLS and CDR2 is YYNGEE. Trimming took 6 bases from V and 9 from J; bases not matched to a gene: 7. The CDR3 runs to 13 residues. CDR3: CASTGGGASEQFF. The CDR3 nucleotides read TGTGCCAGCACCGGCGGGGGGGCCTCTGAGCAGTTCTTC.

The V call is TRBV24-1, the J call TRBJ2-2; the D gene is possibly TRBD1 (5 bases). V lost 9 bases and J lost 6, with 13 bases in between. Per the germline V gene, CDR1 is KGHDR and CDR2 is SFDVKD. The CDR3 is 13 residues long. The CDR3 DNA reads as TGTGCCACCGCCAGGGATGGGGCCGGGGAGCTGTTTTTT. It codes for CATARDGAGELFF.

V and J are TRBV28 and TRBJ2-4; TRBD2 agrees at 8 bases. CDR3 length: 17 residues. V shed 1 base, J shed 0 bases, and the junction held 5 bases outside the gene matches. Germline CDR1 and CDR2: MDHEN and SYDVKM. The CDR3 region has the DNA TGTGCCAGCAGTTTATCCGGGACTAGTTTAGCCAAAAACATTCAGTACTTC. It yields the protein CASSLSGTSLAKNIQYF.

The chain couples TRBV7-9 to TRBJ1-4; 7 bases fit TRBD1. The CDR3 length is 16 residues. The V and J ends lost 5 bases and 5 bases, in that order; junction bases with no gene match: 11. Germline V gene data show CDR1 as SEHNR and CDR2 as FQNEAQ (reference sequence). DNA for the CDR3: TGTGCCAGCAGCGATCGCACAGGGGCCGCCAATGAAAAACTGTTTTTT. This translates into CASSDRTGAANEKLFF.

This chain connects TRBV29-1 to TRBJ1-2; 7 bases line up with TRBD1. CDR1 is SQVTM and CDR2 is ANQGSEA in the germline V gene. V lost 6 bases to trimming and J lost 6 bases; unmatched junction nucleotides: 4. The CDR3 has 11 amino acids. CDR3 protein: CSVHDRDGYTF. The CDR3 DNA follows: TGCAGCGTACACGACAGGGATGGCTACACCTTC. The variable domain in full, with the rest retrieved from reference TRBV29-1 and TRBJ1-2, is SAVISQKPSRDICQRGTSLTIQCQVDSQVTMMFWYRQQPGQSLTLIATANQGSEATYESGFVIDKFPISRPNLTFSTLTVSNMSPEDSSIYLCSVHDRDGYTFGSGTRLTVV.

In nucleotides, the CDR3 is TGTGCCAGCAGTTTAACGGGTTTGAGCTACACCTTC. This gives the protein CASSLTGLSYTF. The V gene is TRBV12-3 or TRBV12-4, the J gene TRBJ1-2; no firm D call. V lost 2 bases, J lost 9 bases, and 10 bases lay in between. The CDR3 runs 12 residues.

The rearrangement joins TRBV4-1 to TRBJ2-3; 9 nucleotides line up with TRBD2. The CDR3 totals 14 residues. CDR1 and CDR2 (germline): MGHRA, YSYEKL. With V trimmed by 0 bases and J by 6 bases, 1 base remained unmatched. The DNA for the CDR3 is TGCGCCAGCAGCCAAGAAGGGACTAGCGATACGCAGTATTTT. It is translated as CASSQEGTSDTQYF.

V gene TRBV5-4 combines with J gene TRBJ2-3, with 12 nucleotides matching TRBD2. CDR3 size: 16 residues. The germline V gene encodes CDR1 SGHNT and CDR2 YYREEE (reference sequence). The J segment lost 5 bases and the V segment lost 0 bases, leaving 4 bases of the junction unmatched. CDR3 region: CASSLVLAGGGDTQYF. DNA of the CDR3: TGTGCCAGCAGCTTGGTACTAGCGGGGGGAGGAGATACGCAGTATTTT.

The chain uses TRBV2 and TRBJ1-2; D is unclear. In germline, CDR1 is SNHLY, CDR2 FYNNEI. This CDR3 region has 15 residues. Deletions cut 0 bases from V and 7 bases from J, with 15 bases between. The CDR3 protein is CASSEARAGVGGYTF. In nucleotides, the CDR3 is TGTGCCAGCAGTGAAGCGAGGGCGGGTGTTGGTGGCTACACCTTC.

This sequence joins TRBV27 and TRBJ2-1; tentative D call: TRBD1 (6 bases). V lost 4 bases and J lost 4, with 17 bases in between. Germline V CDR1 and CDR2: MNHEY, SMNVEV (reference sequence). The CDR3 is made up of 16 amino acids. CDR3 DNA sequence: TGTGCCAGCAGTTCGATACAGGGCAAAAATTACAATGAGCAGTTCTTC. Translation: CASSSIQGKNYNEQFF.

This clone was seen a few times. This specimen includes other DNA sequences encoding the same CDR3. V is TRBV19 and J is TRBJ2-2; weak D call: TRBD1 (6 bases). Per germline, CDR1 LNHDA and CDR2 SQIVND (reference sequence). The V end was cut by 4 bases, the J end by 3 bases, with 12 bases between. The CDR3 contains 15 residues. CDR3 region: CASSSQGSYTGELFF. The CDR3 DNA follows: TGTGCCAGTAGTAGCCAGGGGTCGTACACCGGGGAGCTGTTTTTT. Looking up the rest from reference TRBV19 and TRBJ2-2 gives the full variable domain: DGGITQSPKYLFRKEGQNVTLSCEQNLNHDAMYWYRQDPGQGLRLIYYSQIVNDFQKGDIAEGYSVSREKKESFPLTVTSAQKNPTAFYLCASSSQGSYTGELFFGEGSRLTVL.

This sequence joins TRBV6-5 and TRBJ2-5; TRBD2 agrees at 7 bases. The CDR3 covers 15 residues. Germline V gene lookup returns CDR1 MNHEY and CDR2 SVGAGI. V was clipped by 4 bases and J by 2 bases; unmatched bases: 7. The CDR3 sequence is CASSLTGRIQETQYF. The CDR3 bases are TGTGCCAGCAGTTTAACCGGGAGGATTCAAGAGACCCAGTACTTC.

V and J are TRBV11-1 and TRBJ2-7, with TRBD2 matching over 10 bases. This CDR3 has 13 amino acids. Trimming at V came to 4 bases and at J to 6 bases, leaving 3 bases not matched to a gene. Germline CDR1 and CDR2: SGHAT and FQDESV (reference sequence). The CDR3 DNA reads as TGTGCCAGCAGCTCCCGACTAGCGGGCGAGCAGTACTTC. Encoded protein: CASSSRLAGEQYF.

This sequence joins TRBV11-2 and TRBJ2-1; 14 bases map to TRBD2. This CDR3 has 15 amino acids. V lost 5 bases, J lost 8 bases, and 5 bases stayed unmatched. Germline V gene lookup returns CDR1 SGHAT and CDR2 FQNNGV. CDR3 nucleotides: TGTGCCAGCAGCGGGTGGACTAGCGGGGGGTATGAGCAGTTCTTC. This codes for CASSGWTSGGYEQFF.

J is TRBJ1-1 and V is TRBV4-1; D possibly corresponds to TRBD1 (6 bases). V lost 4 bases, J lost 1 base, and 7 bases lay in between. CDR3 length equals 13 residues. Germline values: CDR1 MGHRA, CDR2 YSYEKL. The CDR3 DNA follows: TGCGCCAGCAGCCCGGGACAGAACACTGAAGCTTTCTTT. Translated, it gives CASSPGQNTEAFF.

The V gene is TRBV6-5, the J gene TRBJ2-1; 13 positions agree with TRBD2. Germline-derived CDR1 and CDR2 are MNHEY and SVGAGI. This CDR3 has 15 amino acids. Trimming at V came to 5 bases and at J to 9 bases, leaving 7 bases not matched to a gene. Here the CDR3 DNA reads TGTGCCAGCAGTAAACTAGCGGGGGGGCCAGGTGAGCAGTTCTTC. This codes for CASSKLAGGPGEQFF.

This chain links TRBV2 with TRBJ2-2, with a weak D call TRBD2 (5 bases). This CDR3 has 13 residues. With 5 bases removed from V and 5 bases from J, the gap between germline ends came to 9 bases. Germline values: CDR1 SNHLY, CDR2 FYNNEI. As DNA, the CDR3 is TGTGCCAGCAGTCGGGGTGATACCGGGGAGCTGTTTTTT. As protein: CASSRGDTGELFF.

The V and J genes are TRBV19 and TRBJ1-1, with D uncertain. Germline assignment: CDR1 LNHDA and CDR2 SQIVND (reference sequence). The CDR3 is made up of 12 amino acids. Trimming stripped 7 bases from V and 7 bases from J, with 13 bases between. CDR3 sequence reads: CASKIGSLEAFF. CDR3 sequence (DNA): TGTGCCAGTAAGATAGGGAGCCTTGAAGCTTTCTTT.

The chain uses TRBV24-1 and TRBJ2-3, with D perhaps matching TRBD1 (6 bases). CDR3 length: 14 residues. Germline V lookup: CDR1 KGHDR, CDR2 SFDVKD. Trimming took off 4 bases at V and 5 bases at J, with 12 bases between the two ends. The DNA of the CDR3 is TGTGCCACCAGTGAGGGGGCGAGGGGAGATACGCAGTATTTT. Translated, it gives CATSEGARGDTQYF.

This chain uses TRBV11-2 with TRBJ1-3; the match to TRBD1 covers 7 bases. CDR3 length: 15 amino acids. V lost 4 bases, J lost 0 bases, and 3 bases stayed unmatched. In germline, CDR1 is SGHAT, CDR2 FQNNGV. The CDR3 is CASSSRGTSGNTIYF. For the CDR3, the DNA is TGTGCCAGCAGCTCCAGGGGGACCTCTGGAAACACCATATATTTT. Full variable domain (rest looked up from reference TRBV11-2 and TRBJ1-3): EAGVAQSPRYKIIEKRQSVAFWCNPISGHATLYWYQQILGQGPKLLIQFQNNGVVDDSQLPKDRFSAERLKGVDSTLKIQPAKLEDSAVYLCASSSRGTSGNTIYFGEGSWLTVV.

V is TRBV19 and J is TRBJ2-7; TRBD2 agrees at 12 bases. Germline loops: CDR1 LNHDA, CDR2 SQIVND (reference sequence). V shed 6 bases, J shed 5 bases, and the junction held 2 bases outside the gene matches. The CDR3 contains 13 residues. The chain's CDR3 is CASRTSGGHEQYF. Here the CDR3 DNA reads TGTGCCAGTAGGACTAGCGGGGGCCACGAGCAGTACTTC.

This clone was seen a handful of times. The chain has TRBV29-1 and TRBJ2-1, with 7 positions matching TRBD1. Trimming at V came to 0 bases and at J to 0 bases, leaving 2 bases not matched to a gene. The CDR3 spans 15 residues. Looked up from germline, CDR1 is SQVTM and CDR2 is ANQGSEA. The CDR3 DNA is TGCAGCGTTGAAGATTCAGGGGGCTCCTACAATGAGCAGTTCTTC. It translates to CSVEDSGGSYNEQFF.

The rearrangement uses TRBV7-3 and TRBJ2-5; maybe TRBD1 (6 bases). The CDR3 spans 15 residues. CDR1 SGHTA and CDR2 FQGTGA come from the germline V gene. V lost 5 bases, J lost 2 bases, and 15 bases lay in between. CDR3 nucleotides: TGTGCCAGCAGCCCCTGGGCAGGGGAACAAGAGACCCAGTACTTC. Protein: CASSPWAGEQETQYF.

The rearrangement joins TRBV10-1 to TRBJ1-1, with a possible D match to TRBD1 (5 bases). This CDR3 contains 16 residues. Trimming removed 0 bases from V and 2 bases from J, with 13 bases in between. The germline gives CDR1 WNHNN, CDR2 SYGVQD (reference sequence). In DNA form, the CDR3 reads TGCGCCAGCAGTGAGTCTGGGGCCTCCGTCAACACTGAAGCTTTCTTT. This codes for CASSESGASVNTEAFF.